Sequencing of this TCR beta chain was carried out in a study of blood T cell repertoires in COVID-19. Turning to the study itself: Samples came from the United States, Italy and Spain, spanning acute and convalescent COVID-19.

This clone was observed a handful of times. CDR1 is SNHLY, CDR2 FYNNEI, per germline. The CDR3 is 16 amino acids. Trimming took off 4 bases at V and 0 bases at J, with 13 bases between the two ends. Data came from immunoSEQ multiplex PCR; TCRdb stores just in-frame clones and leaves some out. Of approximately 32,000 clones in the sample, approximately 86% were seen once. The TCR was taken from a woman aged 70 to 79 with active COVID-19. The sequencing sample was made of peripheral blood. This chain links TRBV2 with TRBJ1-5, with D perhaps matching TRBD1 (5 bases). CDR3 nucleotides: TGTGCCAGCAGTGTGCTCCAGGGAAATAGCAATCAGCCCCAGCATTTT. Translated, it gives CASSVLQGNSNQPQHF.